The clone carrying this T cell receptor (beta chain) was counted between two and nine times. As yet, its antigen is unknown. The data are from a study of T cells in Graves' hyperthyroidism and ophthalmopathy. Study-level points and caveats: Stable hyperthyroidism was told apart from ophthalmopathy by a model built on 13 V-J features. Expanded thyroid clonotypes (above 0.001) were mostly also found in blood.

Diagnoses were made from clinical symptoms, serum measures (thyroxine and TRAb), thyroid ultrasound and orbital computed tomography. This CDR3 has 14 amino acids. V gave up 5 bases and J gave up 4 bases; unmatched junction bases: 6. Regions amplified from RNA transcripts were the TCR beta CDR3 regions. The HTBI primer set drove a first-round RT-PCR of the TCR CDR3. One entry per CDR3 protein, called by TCRdb with MiXCR from the multiplex PCR reads. The profile shows fewer than 650,000 distinct CDR3 sequences, about 15% of them singletons. The sequenced sample consisted of blood. The sequence derives from a woman aged 40 to 50 with Graves' ophthalmopathy. The V and J genes are TRBV12-3 or TRBV12-4 and TRBJ2-5; 8 bases are a match to TRBD1. The CDR3 coding sequence is TGTGCCAGCAGTGGACAGGGAATAGGAGAGACCCAGTACTTC. Amino acids: CASSGQGIGETQYF.